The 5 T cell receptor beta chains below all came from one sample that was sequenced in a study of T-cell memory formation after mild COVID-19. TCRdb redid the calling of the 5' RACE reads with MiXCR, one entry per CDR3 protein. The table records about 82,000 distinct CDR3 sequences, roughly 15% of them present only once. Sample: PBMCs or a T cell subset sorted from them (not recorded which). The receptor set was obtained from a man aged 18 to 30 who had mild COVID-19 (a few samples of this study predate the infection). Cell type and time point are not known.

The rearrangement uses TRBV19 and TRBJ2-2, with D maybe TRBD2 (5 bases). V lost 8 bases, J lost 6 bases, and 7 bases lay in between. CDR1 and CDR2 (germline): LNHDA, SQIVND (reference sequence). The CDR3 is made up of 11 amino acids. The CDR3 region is CASSSPGELFF. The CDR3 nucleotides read TGTGCCAGTTCTAGCCCCGGGGAGCTGTTTTTT. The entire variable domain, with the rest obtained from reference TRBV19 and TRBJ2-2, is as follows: DGGITQSPKYLFRKEGQNVTLSCEQNLNHDAMYWYRQDPGQGLRLIYYSQIVNDFQKGDIAEGYSVSREKKESFPLTVTSAQKNPTAFYLCASSSPGELFFGEGSRLTVL.

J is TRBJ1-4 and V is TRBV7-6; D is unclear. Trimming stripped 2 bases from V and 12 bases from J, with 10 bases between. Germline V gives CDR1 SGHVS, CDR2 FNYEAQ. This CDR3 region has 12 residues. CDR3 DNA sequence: TGTGCCAGCAGCTTAAGAGCCGACCAACTGTTTTTT. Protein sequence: CASSLRADQLFF. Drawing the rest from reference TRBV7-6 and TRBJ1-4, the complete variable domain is GAGVSQSPRYKVTKRGQDVALRCDPISGHVSLYWYRQALGQGPEFLTYFNYEAQQDKSGLPNDRFSAERPEGSISTLTIQRTEQRDSAMYRCASSLRADQLFFGSGTQLSVL.

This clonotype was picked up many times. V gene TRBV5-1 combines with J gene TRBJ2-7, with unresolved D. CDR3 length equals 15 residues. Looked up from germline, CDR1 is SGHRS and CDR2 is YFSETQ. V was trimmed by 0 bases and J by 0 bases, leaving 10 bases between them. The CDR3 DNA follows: TGCGCCAGCAGCTTGGAGGTGGGTACCTCCTACGAGCAGTACTTC. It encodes CASSLEVGTSYEQYF.

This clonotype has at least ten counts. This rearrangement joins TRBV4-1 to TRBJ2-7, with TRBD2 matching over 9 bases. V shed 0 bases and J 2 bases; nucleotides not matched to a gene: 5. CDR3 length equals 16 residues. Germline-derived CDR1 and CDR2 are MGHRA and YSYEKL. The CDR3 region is CASSQDKLAGTYEQYF. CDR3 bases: TGCGCCAGCAGCCAAGATAAGCTAGCGGGGACCTACGAGCAGTACTTC.

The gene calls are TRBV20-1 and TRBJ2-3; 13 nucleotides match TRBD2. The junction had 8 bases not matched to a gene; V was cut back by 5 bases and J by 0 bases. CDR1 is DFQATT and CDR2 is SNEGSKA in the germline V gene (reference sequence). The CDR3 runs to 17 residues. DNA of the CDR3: TGCAGTGCTCAGGCACTAGCGGGGGGGCTGAGCACAGATACGCAGTATTTT. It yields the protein CSAQALAGGLSTDTQYF.